The 4 T cell receptor beta chains below all came from one sample that was sequenced in a study of blood T cells in healthy people across ages. The authors ran a second PCR of about 7 to 11 cycles using a sample-barcoded 5' primer and a J-beta primer mix. TCRdb ran MiXCR on the 5' RACE reads and lists one entry per CDR3 protein. The repertoire holds approximately 600,000 distinct CDR3 sequences, roughly 58% seen once, with over 30% in the top ten. The sample consisted of blood. These TCRs come from a man aged 55 to 70 in good health.

The genes are TRBV4-2 and TRBJ1-2, with 7 positions matching TRBD1. The CDR3 extends over 18 amino acids. With 1 base clipped from V and 4 bases from J, the junction kept 15 bases outside the gene matches. Looked up from germline, CDR1 is LGHNA and CDR2 is YNFKEQ. The CDR3 region has the DNA TGTGCCAGCAGCCAAGCTGCTGACCAGACAGGGCCCTTCTATGGCTACACCTTC. As protein: CASSQAADQTGPFYGYTF.

This chain joins TRBV6-5 and TRBJ1-2; TRBD1 agrees at 7 bases. Germline V lookup: CDR1 MNHEY, CDR2 SVGAGI. J was trimmed by 4 bases and V by 6 bases; bases with no gene match: 5. The length of the CDR3 is 13 residues. This CDR3 reads CASRQTGSYGYTF. CDR3 in DNA: TGTGCCAGCAGACAGACAGGGAGCTATGGCTACACCTTC.

This clonotype was picked up a small number of times. This chain uses TRBV3-1 with TRBJ2-4, with D unclear. The V gene lost 5 bases and the J gene lost 1 base, with 6 bases spanning the gap. Per the germline V gene, CDR1 is LGHDT and CDR2 is YNNKEL (reference sequence). CDR3 length: 13 amino acids. CDR3 sequence (DNA): TGTGCCAGCAGCGAACCGGCCAAAAACATTCAGTACTTC. This sequence encodes CASSEPAKNIQYF. The variable domain in full, completed from reference TRBV3-1 and TRBJ2-4, reads DTAVSQTPKYLVTQMGNDKSIKCEQNLGHDTMYWYKQDSKKFLKIMFSYNNKELIINETVPNRFSPKSPDKAHLNLHINSLELGDSAVYFCASSEPAKNIQYFGAGTRLSVL.

The V call is TRBV6-6, the J call TRBJ1-6; 11 nucleotides match TRBD1. Germline values: CDR1 MNHNY, CDR2 SVGAGI (reference sequence). V was pared by 5 bases and J by 9 bases, with 9 bases of the junction left unmatched. The CDR3 loop spans 16 amino acids. CDR3 amino acids: CASSTGTGGITSPLHF. CDR3 nucleotides: TGTGCCAGCAGTACCGGGACAGGGGGTATCACTTCACCCCTCCACTTT.